Here is one T cell receptor beta chain with its context. These data belong to a study of blood T cell repertoires in COVID-19. Sequenced by immunoSEQ multiplex PCR; TCRdb stores in-frame clones only, minus some. The table includes fewer than 250,000 clones, 85% detected once. V lost 4 bases and J lost 8; bases outside the gene matches: 9. Germline V lookup: CDR1 LNHDA, CDR2 SQIVND (reference sequence). The CDR3 is 14 residues long. The clonotype was recovered from an older woman with active or convalescent COVID-19. The chain employs TRBV19 and TRBJ1-2; 8 bases are a match to TRBD1. The sample taken for sequencing was peripheral blood. The CDR3: CASSTRTGYGGYTF. The CDR3 DNA reads TGTGCCAGTAGTACCCGGACAGGGTACGGCGGCTACACCTTC.